This passage covers 11 T cell receptor beta chains from one sample sequenced in a study of T cells in localized non-small cell lung cancer. The protocol was immunoSEQ multiplex PCR, while the TCRdb copy is restricted to in-frame clones and leaves out a portion. Among around 9,000 clones listed, around 90% were seen once. The sample in question was peripheral blood, obtained before any cancer treatment. The receptors originated from a woman between 35 and 75 years old with stage I squamous cell lung carcinoma.

The CDR3 bases are TGTGCCAGCAGCCCTTACGTGGACACTGAAGCTTTCTTT. Protein product: CASSPYVDTEAFF. The chain employs TRBV7-3 and TRBJ1-1; D is ambiguous. In germline, CDR1 is SGHTA, CDR2 FQGTGA. V was clipped by 5 bases and J by 3 bases, with 10 bases between them. This CDR3 contains 13 residues. Full variable domain (outside the CDR3, taken from reference TRBV7-3 and TRBJ1-1): GAGVSQTPSNKVTEKGKYVELRCDPISGHTALYWYRQSLGQGPEFLIYFQGTGAADDSGLPNDRFFAVRPEGSVSTLKIQRTERGDSAVYLCASSPYVDTEAFFGQGTRLTVV.

For the CDR3, the DNA is TGTGCCAGCAGCTCGGGGCGAGGAGGCCGGCCTAACTATGGCTACACCTTC. It is translated as CASSSGRGGRPNYGYTF. The chain employs TRBV5-6 and TRBJ1-2, with D possibly being TRBD1 (5 bases). Trimming took off 3 bases at V and 0 bases at J, with 18 bases between the two ends. Germline assignment: CDR1 SGHDT and CDR2 YYEEEE. This CDR3 has 17 amino acids.

This chain connects TRBV7-2 to TRBJ2-7; 8 positions agree with TRBD2. Looked up from germline, CDR1 is SGHTA and CDR2 is FQGNSA. The CDR3 totals 15 residues. The ends lost 1 base at V and 2 bases at J; junction bases unmatched: 4. The CDR3 loop is CASSLVPGGPYEQYF. CDR3 nucleotide sequence: TGTGCCAGCAGCTTAGTCCCGGGGGGGCCCTACGAGCAGTACTTC.

The V call is TRBV4-1, the J call TRBJ1-5; 7 bases match TRBD1. Germline-derived CDR1 and CDR2 are MGHRA and YSYEKL. The CDR3 has 19 residues. The V gene end was trimmed by 1 base and the J gene end by 2 bases; junction bases not matched to a gene: 14. Here the CDR3 reads CASSQVLRQGRVGNQPQHF. The CDR3 DNA reads TGCGCCAGCAGCCAAGTGCTAAGACAGGGAAGGGTGGGCAATCAGCCCCAGCATTTT.

The chain employs TRBV6-4 and TRBJ1-4; D is possibly TRBD1 (6 bases). This CDR3 region has 16 residues. Germline CDR1 is MRHNA and CDR2 is SNTAGT. Trimming stripped 7 bases from V and 7 bases from J, with 22 bases between. The CDR3 is CASTMEGGGGGEKLFF. The CDR3 coding sequence is TGTGCCAGCACAATGGAGGGGGGAGGTGGGGGTGAAAAACTGTTTTTT.

There are a few counts of this clone. V is TRBV4-1 and J is TRBJ1-2; D may be TRBD1 (6 bases). From germline, CDR1 is MGHRA and CDR2 YSYEKL. V lost 4 bases, J lost 3 bases, and 15 bases lay in between. The CDR3 is 15 residues long. CDR3 loop: CASSRNREAYYGYTF. The DNA of the CDR3 is TGCGCCAGCAGCCGGAACAGGGAGGCATACTATGGCTACACCTTC.

The chain links TRBV7-3 to TRBJ2-3; 7 bases are shared with TRBD2. The CDR3 sequence is 16 residues long. With 2 bases clipped from V and 1 base from J, the junction kept 6 bases outside the gene matches. The V gene's germline CDR1 is SGHTA and CDR2 FQGTGA. CDR3 in DNA: TGTGCCAGCAGCTTAGCTCTAGCGGAGGGCACAGATACGCAGTATTTT. Translating it yields CASSLALAEGTDTQYF. Based on the CDR3 plus reference TRBV7-3 and TRBJ2-3, the full variable domain is GAGVSQTPSNKVTEKGKYVELRCDPISGHTALYWYRQSLGQGPEFLIYFQGTGAADDSGLPNDRFFAVRPEGSVSTLKIQRTERGDSAVYLCASSLALAEGTDTQYFGPGTRLTVL.

This chain connects TRBV30 to TRBJ1-5; D remains unclear. CDR1 and CDR2 (germline): GTSNPN, SVGIG (reference sequence). The CDR3 extends over 12 amino acids. Trimming took 5 bases from V and 5 from J, leaving 10 bases between them. The CDR3, as DNA: TGTGCCTGGTCTACTCCGGATCAGCCCCAGCATTTT. This codes for CAWSTPDQPQHF.

The V gene is TRBV9, the J gene TRBJ2-3, with D possibly called TRBD1 or TRBD2 (5 bases each). The CDR3 is 14 residues long. Trimming cost V 0 bases and J 6 bases, with 11 bases left between them. The germline V gene encodes CDR1 SGDLS and CDR2 YYNGEE. CDR3 nucleotides: TGTGCCAGCAGCGTAGATGCTTGGGGGGATACGCAGTATTTT. This translates into CASSVDAWGDTQYF.

This chain uses TRBV5-1 with TRBJ2-2, with D perhaps TRBD1 (5 bases). The CDR3 has 16 residues. CDR1 is SGHRS, CDR2 YFSETQ, per germline. The V and J ends lost 5 bases and 1 base respectively, with 15 bases between them. The CDR3 spells CASRHGSTVNTGELFF. Here the CDR3 DNA reads TGCGCCAGCAGACATGGATCGACAGTGAACACCGGGGAGCTGTTTTTT. Looking up the rest from reference TRBV5-1 and TRBJ2-2 gives the full variable domain: KAGVTQTPRYLIKTRGQQVTLSCSPISGHRSVSWYQQTPGQGLQFLFEYFSETQRNKGNFPGRFSGRQFSNSRSEMNVSTLELGDSALYLCASRHGSTVNTGELFFGEGSRLTVL.

J is TRBJ2-1 and V is TRBV10-3; 11 bases fit TRBD2. Unmatched junction bases numbered 5, after V lost 4 bases and J lost 0 bases. Looked up from germline, CDR1 is ENHRY and CDR2 is SYGVKD. The CDR3 covers 17 residues. The CDR3 DNA is TGTGCCATCAGTGGCCCTAGCGGGGGGATCTCCTACAATGAGCAGTTCTTC. It encodes CAISGPSGGISYNEQFF.